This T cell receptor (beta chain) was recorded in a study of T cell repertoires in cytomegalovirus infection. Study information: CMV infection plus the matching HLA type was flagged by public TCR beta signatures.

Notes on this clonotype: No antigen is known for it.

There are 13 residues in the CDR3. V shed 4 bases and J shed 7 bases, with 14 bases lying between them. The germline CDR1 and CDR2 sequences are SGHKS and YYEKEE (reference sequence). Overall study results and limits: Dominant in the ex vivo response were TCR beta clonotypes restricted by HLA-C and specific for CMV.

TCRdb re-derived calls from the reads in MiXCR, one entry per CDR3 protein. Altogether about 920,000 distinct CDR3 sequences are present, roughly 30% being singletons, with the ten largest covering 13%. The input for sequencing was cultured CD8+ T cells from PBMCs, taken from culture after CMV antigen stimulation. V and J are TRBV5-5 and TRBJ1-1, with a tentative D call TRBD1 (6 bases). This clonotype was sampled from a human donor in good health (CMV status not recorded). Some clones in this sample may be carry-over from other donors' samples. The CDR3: CASSGGGSHEAFF. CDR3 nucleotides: TGTGCCAGCAGCGGCGGGGGCTCCCATGAAGCTTTCTTT.